These 29 T cell receptor beta chains share one sample of origin, sequenced in a study of cytomegalovirus exposure and HLA in healthy donors (dated by TCRdb to between 2016 and 2019). Library construction relied on the immunoSEQ multiplex PCR assay. The multiplex PCR relied on a mix of 60 forward primers for TCR Vbeta segments and 13 reverse primers for TCR Jbeta segments. Imported from immuneACCESS, the table was reduced by TCRdb to in-frame sequences with V and J called. These copies leave out some clones; in studies compared against another copy, an unresolved V gene accounts for under half, and the cause of the remainder is not known. The sample's table lists a count of approximately 140,000 clones. The top ten clonotypes cover approximately 2.4% of the sample. Sequencing was performed on PBMCs. These receptors were taken from a man aged 40-55 years in good health and CMV-seronegative.

Turning to this clone: Other DNA sequences in this sample translate to the same CDR3. V and J are TRBV18 and TRBJ1-2, with 8 bases matching TRBD1. Germline V gives CDR1 KGHSH, CDR2 LQKENI. The CDR3 contains 15 residues. With V trimmed by 3 bases and J by 0 bases, 3 bases remained unmatched. This CDR3 reads CASSPGQGANYGYTF. The CDR3 nucleotides are TGTGCCAGCTCACCCGGACAGGGAGCTAACTATGGCTACACCTTC. The full variable domain, in which reference TRBV18 and TRBJ1-2 provide the parts outside the CDR3, is NAGVMQNPRHLVRRRGQEARLRCSPMKGHSHVYWYRQLPEEGLKFMVYLQKENIIDESGMPKERFSAEFPKEGPSILRIQQVVRGDSAAYFCASSPGQGANYGYTFGSGTRLTVV.

The chain employs TRBV9 and TRBJ2-1, with TRBD2 identical over 10 bases. Trimming took 4 bases from V and 4 from J; bases not matched to a gene: 8. Germline V gives CDR1 SGDLS, CDR2 YYNGEE. The CDR3 is made up of 16 amino acids. The DNA of the CDR3 is TGTGCCAGCAGCCCGGCCAGCGGGGGGGGTTACAATGAGCAGTTCTTC. Its protein is CASSPASGGGYNEQFF.

This chain uses TRBV10-3 with TRBJ2-7; D possibly corresponds to TRBD1 (6 bases). This CDR3 comprises 16 residues. Germline V gene sequence: CDR1 ENHRY, CDR2 SYGVKD. V lost 3 bases and J lost 2, with 17 bases in between. The CDR3 loop reads CAISEGWRQVTYEQYF. In DNA, the CDR3 is TGTGCCATCAGTGAAGGATGGAGACAGGTTACCTACGAGCAGTACTTC.

The V call is TRBV7-2, the J call TRBJ2-1, with 12 bases matching TRBD1. The CDR3 is 18 amino acids. Looked up from germline, CDR1 is SGHTA and CDR2 is FQGNSA. With 4 bases clipped from V and 5 bases from J, the junction kept 12 bases outside the gene matches. DNA for the CDR3: TGTGCCAGCAGCTACCGGTGGGACAGGGGGCCCTCTGACAATGAGCAGTTCTTC. Amino acids: CASSYRWDRGPSDNEQFF.

The V and J genes are TRBV11-2 and TRBJ1-5; D not resolved. V lost 5 bases and J lost 4, with 12 bases in between. Germline V gene lookup returns CDR1 SGHAT and CDR2 FQNNGV. This CDR3 is 14 amino acids long. The CDR3 DNA reads as TGTGCCAGCAGCCCCCGGGGAGGGAATCAGCCCCAGCATTTT. Its translation is CASSPRGGNQPQHF.

V is TRBV7-9 and J is TRBJ1-3; D remains ambiguous. The germline V and J ends were trimmed by 4 bases and 2 bases, with 3 bases remaining between them. CDR1 and CDR2 from the germline V gene are SEHNR and FQNEAQ (reference sequence). The CDR3 consists of 12 residues. The CDR3 DNA reads TGTGCCAGCAGCTACACTGGAAACACCATATATTTT. Amino acid sequence: CASSYTGNTIYF.

The genes are TRBV7-2 and TRBJ2-7, with a weak D call TRBD1 (7 bases). CDR1 SGHTA and CDR2 FQGNSA come from the germline V gene. The CDR3 is made up of 14 amino acids. V was shortened by 1 base and J by 3 bases, with 10 bases between the two germline ends. CDR3 nucleotides: TGTGCCAGCAGCTTAGGGAGGGGGCGCTACGAGCAGTACTTC. This translates into CASSLGRGRYEQYF.

This rearrangement joins TRBV6-5 to TRBJ1-5; D may be TRBD1 (5 bases). Per germline, CDR1 MNHEY and CDR2 SVGAGI. The CDR3 spans 15 residues. Trimming cost V 4 bases and J 9 bases, with 19 bases left between them. CDR3: CASSSREGAIGPQHF. The CDR3 DNA sequence: TGTGCCAGCAGTTCCAGGGAGGGAGCCATAGGGCCCCAGCATTTT.

The chain employs TRBV9 and TRBJ2-3, with 14 positions matching TRBD2. The V gene's germline CDR1 is SGDLS and CDR2 YYNGEE. The V and J ends lost 3 bases and 5 bases, in that order; junction bases with no gene match: 17. The CDR3 runs 20 residues. Here the CDR3 reads CASSARSGTSGGGDGDTQYF. As DNA, the CDR3 is TGTGCCAGCAGCGCCAGATCCGGGACTAGCGGGGGAGGTGACGGAGATACGCAGTATTTT.

Comments on this clone: The sample carries other DNA sequences with the same CDR3. The chain has TRBV5-1 and TRBJ2-5, with TRBD1 identical over 9 bases. V was clipped by 3 bases and J by 5 bases; unmatched bases: 2. The length of the CDR3 is 13 residues. Germline V lookup: CDR1 SGHRS, CDR2 YFSETQ. The CDR3 DNA follows: TGCGCCAGCAGCTCCGGACAGGGGGAGACCCAGTACTTC. This codes for CASSSGQGETQYF.

This chain joins TRBV5-4 and TRBJ1-4, with D perhaps matching TRBD1 (5 bases). CDR1 is SGHNT, CDR2 YYREEE, per germline (reference sequence). The CDR3 sequence is 15 residues long. Trimming removed 0 bases at V and 8 bases at J, with 14 bases between. The CDR3 region is CASSLAGGVSEKLFF. The CDR3 DNA sequence: TGTGCCAGCAGCTTGGCCGGGGGGGTGAGCGAAAAACTGTTTTTT.

V gene TRBV14 combines with J gene TRBJ2-3, with D tentatively TRBD2 (5 bases). Looked up from germline, CDR1 is SGHDN and CDR2 is FVKESK. The CDR3 is made up of 14 amino acids. The V end lost 2 bases, the J end lost 2 bases, and 8 bases lay between the germline ends. CDR3 sequence: CASSQRTLTDTQYF. Here the CDR3 DNA reads TGTGCCAGCAGCCAACGGACTCTCACAGATACGCAGTATTTT.

The chain recombines TRBV4-1 with TRBJ2-3, with TRBD2 matching over 11 bases. Germline CDR1 reads MGHRA; CDR2 reads YSYEKL. Trimming took 0 bases from V and 4 from J; bases not matched to a gene: 6. This CDR3 contains 17 residues. The CDR3 DNA is TGCGCCAGCAGCCAAGATCGGGTAGCGGGGGGGTCAGATACGCAGTATTTT. Its translation is CASSQDRVAGGSDTQYF.

V usage is TRBV7-6 and J usage is TRBJ2-1; a possible D gene is TRBD2 (6 bases). This CDR3 region has 15 residues. V lost 2 bases and J lost 6, with 14 bases in between. Looked up from germline, CDR1 is SGHVS and CDR2 is FNYEAQ. The CDR3 nucleotides read TGTGCCAGCAGCTTACTGGGCGGGGCGGGCAATGAGCAGTTCTTC. Its translation is CASSLLGGAGNEQFF.

The CDR3 nucleotides are TGTGCTAGTGGTTTGGTACTAAGGGGGCTGAATGAAAAACTGTTTTTT. Its protein is CASGLVLRGLNEKLFF. This chain links TRBV12-5 with TRBJ1-4, with 7 bases fitting TRBD1. Per the germline V gene, CDR1 is LGHNT and CDR2 is FRNRAP. The V and J ends lost 0 bases and 5 bases, in that order; junction bases with no gene match: 6. There are 16 residues in the CDR3.

V usage is TRBV7-6 and J usage is TRBJ2-7; maybe TRBD2 (6 bases). The germline V gene encodes CDR1 SGHVS and CDR2 FNYEAQ. The CDR3 has 15 amino acids. V dropped 3 bases and J dropped 2 bases, with 14 bases sitting between them. The DNA for the CDR3 is TGTGCCAGCAGCTTGCGTCAGTCGGGGGCCTACGAGCAGTACTTC. It encodes CASSLRQSGAYEQYF.

The rearrangement links TRBV9 to TRBJ1-2, with 7 bases aligning to TRBD1. J was trimmed by 2 bases and V by 4 bases; bases with no gene match: 11. Per the germline V gene, CDR1 is SGDLS and CDR2 is YYNGEE. CDR3 length: 16 residues. The CDR3 loop is CASSPPTGTLNYGYTF. For the CDR3, the DNA is TGTGCCAGCAGCCCACCGACAGGGACATTGAACTATGGCTACACCTTC.

J is TRBJ2-7 and V is TRBV5-6, with D maybe TRBD2 (5 bases). The CDR3 totals 16 residues. V lost 6 bases and J 3 bases, leaving 22 bases between the germline ends. Germline lookup yields CDR1 SGHDT and CDR2 YYEEEE. In DNA, the CDR3 is TGTGCCAGCACAAAGCGGCAACTTAGCGTCTACTACGAGCAGTACTTC. This gives the protein CASTKRQLSVYYEQYF.

As to this clone: An end of the junction differs from the germline gene, which may be a read error. V usage is TRBV18 and J usage is TRBJ1-2, with D possibly matching TRBD1 (6 bases). CDR3 length equals 17 residues. Germline CDR1 is KGHSH and CDR2 is LQKENI. The chain's CDR3 is CASSPASGATLGYGHTF. The CDR3 DNA follows: TGTGCCAGCTCACCGGCCTCAGGGGCGACTCTGGGGTATGGCCACACCTTC.

The V gene is TRBV6-5, the J gene TRBJ2-5, with a possible D match to TRBD1 (5 bases). Germline CDR1 is MNHEY and CDR2 is SVGAGI. The V end lost 0 bases, the J end lost 3 bases, and 11 bases lay between the germline ends. The CDR3 length is 15 residues. CDR3 in DNA: TGTGCCAGCAGTTACTCGGTTTCAGGGAAAGAGACCCAGTACTTC. Translated: CASSYSVSGKETQYF.

This chain connects TRBV18 to TRBJ1-5, with 7 nucleotides matching TRBD1. The junction had 9 bases not matched to a gene; V was cut back by 2 bases and J by 2 bases. The CDR3 totals 17 residues. The germline V gene has CDR1 KGHSH and CDR2 LQKENI. For the CDR3, the DNA is TGTGCCAGCTCACCAATGGGGATGGGACAGCGCAATCAGCCCCAGCATTTT. It encodes CASSPMGMGQRNQPQHF.

This rearrangement joins TRBV28 to TRBJ2-1, with D possibly being TRBD1 (6 bases). The CDR3 covers 11 residues. Trimming left V 6 bases short and J 10 bases short, with 10 bases between. The V gene's germline CDR1 is MDHEN and CDR2 SYDVKM. CDR3 protein: CASSKRGEQFF. CDR3 bases: TGTGCCAGCAGCAAAAGGGGGGAGCAGTTCTTC. Full variable domain (rest looked up from reference TRBV28 and TRBJ2-1): DVKVTQSSRYLVKRTGEKVFLECVQDMDHENMFWYRQDPGLGLRLIYFSYDVKMKEKGDIPEGYSVSREKKERFSLILESASTNQTSMYLCASSKRGEQFFGPGTRLTVL.

V and J are TRBV9 and TRBJ2-3; D may be TRBD2 (6 bases). The V gene's germline CDR1 is SGDLS and CDR2 YYNGEE. The V gene lost 2 bases and the J gene lost 4 bases, with 14 bases spanning the gap. The CDR3 has 15 residues. The CDR3 bases are TGTGCCAGCAGCGTGTTTAGCGGTGTCGCAGATACGCAGTATTTT. Protein product: CASSVFSGVADTQYF.

The V and J genes are TRBV19 and TRBJ1-1, with 9 bases lining up with TRBD1. This CDR3 comprises 15 residues. With 5 bases clipped from V and 6 bases from J, the junction kept 10 bases outside the gene matches. Germline assignment: CDR1 LNHDA and CDR2 SQIVND (reference sequence). The CDR3: CASSRTGGDGPEAFF. In DNA, the CDR3 is TGTGCCAGTAGTCGAACAGGGGGCGACGGCCCTGAAGCTTTCTTT.

The chain carries TRBV5-6 and TRBJ2-7; the match to TRBD1 covers 7 bases. Germline assignment: CDR1 SGHDT and CDR2 YYEEEE. The V segment lost 7 bases and the J segment 2 bases; nucleotides outside the gene matches: 6. This CDR3 region has 13 residues. The CDR3, as DNA: TGTGCCAGCGAGGGGCAGGGGGCCTACGAGCAGTACTTC. As protein: CASEGQGAYEQYF.

The rearrangement links TRBV4-2 to TRBJ2-7, with a weak D call TRBD2 (6 bases). The CDR3 runs 15 residues. The V end was cut by 1 base, the J end by 4 bases, with 14 bases between. Looked up from germline, CDR1 is LGHNA and CDR2 is YNFKEQ. In nucleotides, the CDR3 is TGTGCCAGCAGCCAAGGGGGGGACCCCTCTTACGAGCAGTACTTC. Its protein is CASSQGGDPSYEQYF.

This rearrangement joins TRBV28 to TRBJ1-2; no reliable D call. The CDR3 covers 14 residues. Germline loops: CDR1 MDHEN, CDR2 SYDVKM. V was clipped by 3 bases and J by 8 bases, with 16 bases between them. CDR3 sequence: CASSFWSGNEGYTF. The CDR3 region has the DNA TGTGCCAGCAGTTTCTGGTCGGGAAACGAAGGCTACACCTTC.

The rearrangement links TRBV7-3 to TRBJ2-7; TRBD1 is a possible D gene (6 bases). The V and J ends lost 5 bases and 2 bases respectively, with 16 bases between them. The CDR3 contains 15 residues. Looked up from germline, CDR1 is SGHTA and CDR2 is FQGTGA. DNA for the CDR3: TGTGCCAGCAGCATTGGAGGTACAGGGCCCTACGAGCAGTACTTC. This encodes CASSIGGTGPYEQYF. The complete variable domain, with remaining parts taken from reference TRBV7-3 and TRBJ2-7, reads GAGVSQTPSNKVTEKGKYVELRCDPISGHTALYWYRQSLGQGPEFLIYFQGTGAADDSGLPNDRFFAVRPEGSVSTLKIQRTERGDSAVYLCASSIGGTGPYEQYFGPGTRLTVT.

Here the CDR3 DNA reads TGTGCCAGCAGCTTGGCGGGGACAGCGAACACCGGGGAGCTGTTTTTT. Translating it yields CASSLAGTANTGELFF. The V gene is TRBV5-6, the J gene TRBJ2-2, with 7 bases fitting TRBD1. The CDR3 spans 16 residues. J lost 0 bases, V lost 0 bases, and 2 bases had no gene match. Per germline, CDR1 SGHDT and CDR2 YYEEEE.